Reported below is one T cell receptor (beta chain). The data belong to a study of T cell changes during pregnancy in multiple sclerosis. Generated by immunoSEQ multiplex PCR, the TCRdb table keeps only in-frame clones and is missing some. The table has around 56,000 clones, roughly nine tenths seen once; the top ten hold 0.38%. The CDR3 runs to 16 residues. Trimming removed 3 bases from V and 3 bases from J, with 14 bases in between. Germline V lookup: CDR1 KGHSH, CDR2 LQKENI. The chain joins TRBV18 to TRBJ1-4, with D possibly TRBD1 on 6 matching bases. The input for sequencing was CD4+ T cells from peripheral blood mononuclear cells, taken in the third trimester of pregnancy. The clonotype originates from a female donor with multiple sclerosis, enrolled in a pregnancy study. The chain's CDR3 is CASSPYKQGSNEKLFF. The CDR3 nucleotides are TGTGCCAGCTCACCGTATAAACAGGGATCTAATGAAAAACTGTTTTTT.